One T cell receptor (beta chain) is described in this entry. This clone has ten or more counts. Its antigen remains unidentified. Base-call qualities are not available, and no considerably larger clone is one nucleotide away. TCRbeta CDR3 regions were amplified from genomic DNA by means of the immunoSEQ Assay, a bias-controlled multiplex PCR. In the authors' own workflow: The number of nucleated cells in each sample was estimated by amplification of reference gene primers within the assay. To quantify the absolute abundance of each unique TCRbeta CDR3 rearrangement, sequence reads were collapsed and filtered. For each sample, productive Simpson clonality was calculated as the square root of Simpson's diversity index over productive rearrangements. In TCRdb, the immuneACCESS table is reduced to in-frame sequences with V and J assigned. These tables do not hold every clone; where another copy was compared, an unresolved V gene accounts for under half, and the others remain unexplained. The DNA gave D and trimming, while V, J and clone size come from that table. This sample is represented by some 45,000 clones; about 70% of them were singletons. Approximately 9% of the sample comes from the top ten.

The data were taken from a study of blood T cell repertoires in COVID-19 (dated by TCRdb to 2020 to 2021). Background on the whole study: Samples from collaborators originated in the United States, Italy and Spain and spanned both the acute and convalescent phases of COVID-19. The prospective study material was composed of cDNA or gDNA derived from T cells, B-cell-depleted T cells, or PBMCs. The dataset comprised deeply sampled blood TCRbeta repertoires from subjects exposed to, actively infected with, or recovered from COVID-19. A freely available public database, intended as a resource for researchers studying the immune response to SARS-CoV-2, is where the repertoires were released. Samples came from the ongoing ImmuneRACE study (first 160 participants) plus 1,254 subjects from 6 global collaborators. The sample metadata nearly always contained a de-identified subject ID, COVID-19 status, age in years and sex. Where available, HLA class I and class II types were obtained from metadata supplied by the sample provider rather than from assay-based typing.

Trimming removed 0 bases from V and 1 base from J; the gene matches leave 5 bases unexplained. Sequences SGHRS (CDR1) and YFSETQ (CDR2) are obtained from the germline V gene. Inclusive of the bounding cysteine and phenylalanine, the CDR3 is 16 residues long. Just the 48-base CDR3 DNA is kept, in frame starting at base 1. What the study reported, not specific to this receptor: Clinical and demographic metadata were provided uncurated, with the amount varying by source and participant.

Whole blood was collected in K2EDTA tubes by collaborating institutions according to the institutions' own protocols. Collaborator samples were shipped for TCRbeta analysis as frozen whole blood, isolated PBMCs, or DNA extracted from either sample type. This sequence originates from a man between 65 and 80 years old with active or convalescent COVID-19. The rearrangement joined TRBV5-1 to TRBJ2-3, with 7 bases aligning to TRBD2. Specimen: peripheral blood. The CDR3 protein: CASSLASLAGTDTQYF. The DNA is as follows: TGCGCCAGCAGCTTGGCAAGTCTAGCGGGCACAGATACGCAGTATTTT.